The rows below give T cell receptor beta chains drawn from one sample of a study of blood T cell repertoires in COVID-19. Assay: immunoSEQ multiplex PCR; the TCRdb copy retains only in-frame clones and omits some. The sample lists about 68,000 clones, roughly 85% occurring once. The material sequenced was peripheral blood. The receptors come from a man aged 50 or older with acute or convalescent COVID-19. Both conserved end residues are part of each CDR3. The order of the fields is D gene, clone size, V gene, J gene, CDR3 DNA, CDR3 protein. A D gene is named only where the DNA matches it firmly. Size tells how often a clone was seen (once, few, many) or the class of an expanded clone, and some rows leave it out.

TRBD1	-	TRBV5-5	TRBJ1-2	TGTGCCAGCAGCGAAATTACCGGGACAGGGGGTTTTGGCTACACCTTC	CASSEITGTGGFGYTF
-	-	TRBV6-4	TRBJ2-3	TGTGCCAGCAGCCTTAGCGACACCACAGATACGCAGTATTTT	CASSLSDTTDTQYF
-	-	TRBV11-2	TRBJ2-5	TGTGCCAGCAGCTCACCGGCGGGGACCCGCCAAGAGACCCAGTACTTC	CASSSPAGTRQETQYF
TRBD1	-	TRBV5-1	TRBJ1-3	TGCGCCAGCAGCTTGGAAGGGACAGGGGAACAAAACACCATATATTTT	CASSLEGTGEQNTIYF
TRBD1	-	TRBV3-1/TRBV3-2	TRBJ2-2	TGTGCCAGCAGATACACAGGGGATTTCGCCGGGGAGCTGTTTTTT	CASRYTGDFAGELFF
TRBD2	-	TRBV15	TRBJ2-7	TGTGCCACCCGTAGGGCCGGGGGGTACGAGCAGTACTTC	CATRRAGGYEQYF
TRBD1	-	TRBV5-4	TRBJ2-3	TGTGCCAGCAGCTTGACGGGACAGGGGGCTCTCTCGCAGTATTTT	CASSLTGQGALSQYF
-	-	TRBV5-4	TRBJ2-1	TGTGCCAGCAGCTTTATTTCTTACAATGAGCAGTTCTTC	CASSFISYNEQFF
TRBD1	-	TRBV24-1	TRBJ2-3	TGTGCCACCAGTGATGCCGGGACAGGGGGCCCAGATACGCAGTATTTT	CATSDAGTGGPDTQYF
-	once	TRBV3-1/TRBV3-2	TRBJ1-6	TGTGCCAGCGCGGAACTCTATAATTCACCCCTCCACTTT	CASAELYNSPLHF
TRBD1	few	TRBV6-2/TRBV6-3	TRBJ2-2	TGTGCCAGCAGTCCGGACAGGGGGGAGCTGTTTTTT	CASSPDRGELFF
TRBD1	once	TRBV19	TRBJ2-7	TGTGCCAGTAGTATGTCGGGCGACAGGGGATCGACCTACGAGCAGTACTTC	CASSMSGDRGSTYEQYF
-	-	TRBV10-1	TRBJ1-1	TGCGCCAGCAGTGAGTCGCGGGGGACCCTTACTGAAGCTTTCTTT	CASSESRGTLTEAFF
-	few	TRBV30	TRBJ1-1	TGTGCCTGGAGTGTAAATCAGTTCACTGAAGCTTTCTTT	CAWSVNQFTEAFF
-	few	TRBV2	TRBJ1-2	TGTGCCAGCAGTGCCGTGACACTCAACTATGGCTACACCTTC	CASSAVTLNYGYTF
TRBD1	-	TRBV5-6	TRBJ2-5	TGTGCCAGCAGCGCGGGACAGGGGGCGAACGAAGAGACCCAGTACTTC	CASSAGQGANEETQYF
-	few	TRBV18	TRBJ1-1	TGTGCCAGCTCACCACAGGAGACCACTGAAGCTTTCTTT	CASSPQETTEAFF
-	-	TRBV2	TRBJ2-7	TGTGCCAGCAGGGACACCTCCTACGAGCAGTACTTC	CASRDTSYEQYF
TRBD1	-	TRBV7-9	TRBJ2-2	TGTGCCAGCATCGACAGGGCCGGGAACACCGGGGAGCTGTTTTTT	CASIDRAGNTGELFF
-	-	TRBV5-8	TRBJ2-3	TGTGCCAGCAGCTTGGTCTGGCGGGATACGCAGTATTTT	CASSLVWRDTQYF
TRBD2	-	TRBV27	TRBJ2-6	TGTGCCAGCAGTTGGGAGCGGGGGAGCTCTGGGGCCAACGTCCTGACTTTC	CASSWERGSSGANVLTF
-	-	TRBV7-8	TRBJ1-5	TGTGCCAGCAGCCTCGAAGCCCAGCCCCAGCATTTT	CASSLEAQPQHF
-	few	TRBV9	TRBJ1-3	TGTGCCAGCAGCGTAAGGGACAACCCTGGAAACACCATATATTTT	CASSVRDNPGNTIYF